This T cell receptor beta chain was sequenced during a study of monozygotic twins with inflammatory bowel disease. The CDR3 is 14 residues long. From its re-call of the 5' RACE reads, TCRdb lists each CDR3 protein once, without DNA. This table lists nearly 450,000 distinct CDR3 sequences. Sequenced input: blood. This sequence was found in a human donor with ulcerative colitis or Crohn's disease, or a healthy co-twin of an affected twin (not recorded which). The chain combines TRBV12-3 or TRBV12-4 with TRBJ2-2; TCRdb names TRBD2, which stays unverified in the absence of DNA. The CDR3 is CASSPAGATGELFF.